This T cell receptor beta chain was profiled in a study of blood T cells in healthy people across ages. For every donor, a draw yielded about 9.7 milliliters of peripheral blood. Per individual sample, total RNA of at least 5 micrograms was extracted. A second roughly 6 to 12 cycle PCR used barcoded and J-beta primers. MiXCR, applied by TCRdb to the 5' RACE reads, yields one record per CDR3 protein. The sample shows about 500,000 distinct CDR3 sequences, around 24% of them seen only once. Comments on this clonotype: Its specificity is not known.

Trimming cost V 1 base and J 5 bases; bases outside gene matches: 11. The CDR3 is made up of 18 amino acids. Looked up from germline, CDR1 is SGHTA and CDR2 is FQGNSA. Overall study results and limits: Naive T cell percentage showed a strong correlation with TCR beta diversity.

The same data also contributed to another study, on T cells of mothers and their children. This second report adds: At about 1.6 ug per 15 ul, all of the extracted RNA went into cDNA synthesis.

Source material: blood. The TCR sequence derives from a boy younger than 18 in good health. The chain links TRBV7-2 to TRBJ2-3; the match to TRBD2 covers 11 bases. CDR3 DNA: TGTGCCAGCAGCTTAGGGGCTAGCGGGGGGCCGCTAATAGATACGCAGTATTTT. Translation gives CASSLGASGGPLIDTQYF.